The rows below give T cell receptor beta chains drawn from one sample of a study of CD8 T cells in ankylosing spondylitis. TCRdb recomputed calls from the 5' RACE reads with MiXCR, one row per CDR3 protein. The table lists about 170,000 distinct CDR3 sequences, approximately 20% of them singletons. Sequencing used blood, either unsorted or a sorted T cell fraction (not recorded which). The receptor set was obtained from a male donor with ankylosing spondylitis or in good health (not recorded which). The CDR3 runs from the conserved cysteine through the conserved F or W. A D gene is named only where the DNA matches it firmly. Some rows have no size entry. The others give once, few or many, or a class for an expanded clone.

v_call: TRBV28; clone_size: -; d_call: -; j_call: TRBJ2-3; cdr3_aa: CASIPVAGTDTQYF; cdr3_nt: TGTGCCAGCATTCCTGTCGCGGGCACAGATACGCAGTATTTT
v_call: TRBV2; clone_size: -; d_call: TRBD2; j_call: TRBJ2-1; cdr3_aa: CASSEAPRGGDEQFF; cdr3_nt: TGTGCCAGCAGTGAAGCCCCCCGGGGAGGGGATGAGCAGTTCTTC
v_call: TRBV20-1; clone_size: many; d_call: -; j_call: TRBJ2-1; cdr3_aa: CSARRAAVPYNEQFF; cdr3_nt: TGCAGTGCTAGACGGGCGGCCGTTCCCTACAATGAGCAGTTCTTC
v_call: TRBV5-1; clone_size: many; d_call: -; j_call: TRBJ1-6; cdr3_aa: CASSLGTGEYF; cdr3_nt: TGCGCCAGCAGCTTGGGGACGGGCGAGTACTTT
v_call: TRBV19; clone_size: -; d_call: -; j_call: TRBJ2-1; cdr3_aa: CASKEESYNEQFF; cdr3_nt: TGTGCCAGTAAAGAGGAATCCTACAATGAGCAGTTCTTC
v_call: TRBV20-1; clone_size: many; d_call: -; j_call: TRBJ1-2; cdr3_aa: CSARSLGEGYTF; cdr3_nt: TGCAGTGCTAGGAGCCTGGGCGAGGGCTACACCTTC
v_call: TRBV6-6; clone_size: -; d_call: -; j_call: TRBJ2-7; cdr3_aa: CPRDGSYEQYF; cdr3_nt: TGTCCCCGGGACGGAAGCTACGAGCAGTACTTC
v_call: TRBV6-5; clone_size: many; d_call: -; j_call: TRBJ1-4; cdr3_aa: CAGSRYAGEKLFF; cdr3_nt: TGTGCCGGGTCGAGGTATGCTGGTGAAAAACTGTTTTTT
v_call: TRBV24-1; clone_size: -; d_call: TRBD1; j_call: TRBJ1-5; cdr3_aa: CATSESGTGPNQPQHF; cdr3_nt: TGTGCCACCAGTGAATCCGGGACAGGCCCTAATCAGCCCCAGCATTTT
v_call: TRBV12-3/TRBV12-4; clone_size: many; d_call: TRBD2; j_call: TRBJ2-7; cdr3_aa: CASSLGSGSYEQYF; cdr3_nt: TGTGCCAGCAGTTTAGGTAGCGGGAGCTACGAGCAGTACTTC
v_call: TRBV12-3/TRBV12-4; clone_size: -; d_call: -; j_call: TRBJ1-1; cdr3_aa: CASSPGHSNTEAFF; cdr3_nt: TGTGCCAGCAGCCCGGGACATTCGAACACTGAAGCTTTCTTT
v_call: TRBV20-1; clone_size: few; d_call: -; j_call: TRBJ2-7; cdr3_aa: CSARDSGTGIKQYF; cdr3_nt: TGCAGTGCTAGAGATTCGGGGACTGGTATAAAGCAGTACTTC
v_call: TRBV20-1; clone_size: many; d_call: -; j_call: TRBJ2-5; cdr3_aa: CSARDMALQETQYF; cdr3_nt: TGCAGTGCTAGAGATATGGCCCTACAAGAGACCCAGTACTTC
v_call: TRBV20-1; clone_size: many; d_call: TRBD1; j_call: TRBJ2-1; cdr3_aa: CSVLLDRGYNEQFF; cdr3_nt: TGCAGTGTACTTTTGGACAGGGGTTACAATGAGCAGTTCTTC
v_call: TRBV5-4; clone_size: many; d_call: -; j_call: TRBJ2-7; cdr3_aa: CASSPDSSTSYEQYF; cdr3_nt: TGTGCCAGCAGCCCGGACAGTTCGACTTCCTACGAGCAGTACTTC
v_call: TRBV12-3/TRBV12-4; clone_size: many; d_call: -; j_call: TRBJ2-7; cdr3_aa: CASSLKGVSVQYF; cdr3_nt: TGTGCCAGCAGTTTAAAAGGGGTCAGTGTGCAGTACTTC
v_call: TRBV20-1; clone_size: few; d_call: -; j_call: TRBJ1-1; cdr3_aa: CSARDLGDMNTEAFF; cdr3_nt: TGCAGTGCTAGAGATCTCGGGGACATGAACACTGAAGCTTTCTTT
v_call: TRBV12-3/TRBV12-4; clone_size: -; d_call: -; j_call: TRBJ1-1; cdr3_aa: CASSFALKLEVFF; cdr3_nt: TGTGCCAGCAGTTTTGCCCTCAAATTAGAAGTTTTCTTT
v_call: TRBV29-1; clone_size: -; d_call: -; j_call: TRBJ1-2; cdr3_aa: CSVGGVGVGFGYTF; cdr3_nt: TGCAGCGTTGGGGGGGTTGGGGTCGGGTTTGGCTACACCTTC
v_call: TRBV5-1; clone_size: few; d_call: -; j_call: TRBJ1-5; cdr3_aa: CASSFYGGGQPQHF; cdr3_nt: TGCGCCAGCAGCTTCTACGGGGGAGGCCAGCCCCAGCATTTT